This T cell receptor beta chain was documented in a study of cytomegalovirus exposure and HLA in healthy donors. Concerning this clone itself: The antigen is not known.

PCR was performed using 60 Vbeta and 13 Jbeta primers. Assay: immunoSEQ multiplex PCR; the TCRdb copy retains only in-frame clones and omits some. The sample lists 99,000 or so clones, about four fifths occurring once. Study observations and caveats: TCR beta chains associated with HLA were, in a later analysis, more clonally expanded than equally common others.

Germline-derived CDR1 and CDR2 are SGHTA and FQGNSA. This CDR3 comprises 15 residues. V lost 5 bases to trimming and J lost 4 bases; unmatched junction nucleotides: 5. The TCR sequence derives from a man under 40 in good health and CMV-seronegative. The V gene is TRBV7-2, the J gene TRBJ2-7, with 13 bases identical to TRBD2. Input material: PBMCs. The CDR3 spells CASSVTSGGEYEQYF. The CDR3 coding sequence is TGTGCCAGCAGCGTCACTAGCGGGGGGGAATACGAGCAGTACTTC.